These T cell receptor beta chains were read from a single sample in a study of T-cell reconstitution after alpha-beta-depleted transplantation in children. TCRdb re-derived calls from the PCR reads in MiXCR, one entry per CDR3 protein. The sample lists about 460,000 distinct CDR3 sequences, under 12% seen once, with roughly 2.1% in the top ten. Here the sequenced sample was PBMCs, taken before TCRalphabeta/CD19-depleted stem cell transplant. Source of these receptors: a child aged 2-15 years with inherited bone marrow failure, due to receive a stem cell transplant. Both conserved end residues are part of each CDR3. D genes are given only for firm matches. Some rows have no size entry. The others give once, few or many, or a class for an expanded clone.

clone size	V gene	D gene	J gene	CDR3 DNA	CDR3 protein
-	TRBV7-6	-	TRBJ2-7	TGTGCCAGCAGCTTAGGGAGAGGAATCTCCTACGAGCAGTACTTC	CASSLGRGISYEQYF
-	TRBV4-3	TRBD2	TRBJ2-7	TGCGCCAGCAGCCGGGGACTAGCGGGGAGCTCCTACGAGCAGTACTTC	CASSRGLAGSSYEQYF
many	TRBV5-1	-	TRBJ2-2	TGCGCCAGCAGCTTGGTTAGGGACACCGGGGAGCTGTTTTTT	CASSLVRDTGELFF
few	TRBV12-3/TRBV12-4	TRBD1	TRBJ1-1	TGTGCCAGCAGTTTCCCGGGACAGGGATTTTGGATGAACACTGAAGCTTTCTTT	CASSFPGQGFWMNTEAFF
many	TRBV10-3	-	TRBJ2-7	TGTGCCATCAGTGGTCCGAACTCCTACGAGCAGTACTTC	CAISGPNSYEQYF
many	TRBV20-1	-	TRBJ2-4	TGCAGTGCCGACGAGGGCTTTCTTGCCAAAAACATTCAGTACTTC	CSADEGFLAKNIQYF
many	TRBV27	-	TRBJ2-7	TGTGCCAGCAGGCCAGGACAGTCAATCTACGAGCAGTACTTC	CASRPGQSIYEQYF
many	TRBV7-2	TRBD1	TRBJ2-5	TGTGCCAGCAGCTTAGTCCTGGGGACAGGGTGGGGAAGAAGGTACTTC	CASSLVLGTGWGRRYF
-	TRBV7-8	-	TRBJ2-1	TGTGCCAGCAGCTTAGCATCCCCATTTACAGGCAAGTACCGCAATGAGCAGTTCTTC	CASSLASPFTGKYRNEQFF
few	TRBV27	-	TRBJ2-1	TGTGCCAGCAGTTACTGGCGGACCAGCTCCTACAATGAGCAGTTCTTC	CASSYWRTSSYNEQFF
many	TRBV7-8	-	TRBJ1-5	TGTGCCAGCAGCTTAGACAGCGTCAACCAGCCCCAGCATTTT	CASSLDSVNQPQHF
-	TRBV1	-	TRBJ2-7	TGCACCAGCAGCCAAGATTCCCCTAGCAACTCCTACGAGCAGTACTTC	CTSSQDSPSNSYEQYF
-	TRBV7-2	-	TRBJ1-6	TGTGCCAGCAGCTGGGGGCAATCCTATAATTCACCCCTCCACTTT	CASSWGQSYNSPLHF
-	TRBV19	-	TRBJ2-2	TGTGCCAGTAGTATAGTCATGAAAGGGGAGCTGTTTTTT	CASSIVMKGELFF
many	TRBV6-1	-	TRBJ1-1	TGTGCCAGCAGTGAAGCCTCCCGGAGGCCCACTGAAGCTTTCTTT	CASSEASRRPTEAFF
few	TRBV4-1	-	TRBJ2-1	TGCGCCAGCAGCCACTGGGACTCTGGGGGGGCGCTTAGAGGGGCGTACAATGAGCAGTTCTTC	CASSHWDSGGALRGAYNEQFF
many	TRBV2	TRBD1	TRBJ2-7	TGTGCCAGCACCATCCGACAGGGGGAGCAGTACTTC	CASTIRQGEQYF
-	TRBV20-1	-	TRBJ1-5	TGCAGTGCTAGAGATTCGCCCCTGTACGGTACCTTTTATAGCAATCCGCCCCAGCATTTT	CSARDSPLYGTFYSNPPQHF